The 8 T cell receptor beta chains below all came from one sample that was sequenced in a study of T cell responses to AZD1222 COVID-19 vaccine. The data were produced by immunoSEQ multiplex PCR, yet TCRdb's version contains in-frame clones alone and is incomplete. The sample lists approximately 150,000 clones; over 90% were seen once. The sample was peripheral blood, taken on day 0 of AZD1222 vaccination. These receptors were obtained from an adult in good health.

J is TRBJ2-5 and V is TRBV5-5; D ambiguous. Germline V gene sequence: CDR1 SGHKS, CDR2 YYEKEE (reference sequence). CDR3 length: 12 residues. The ends were cut back, 0 bases at V and 2 bases at J, with 2 bases in the middle. The CDR3, as DNA: TGTGCCAGCAGCTTGGGACAAGAGACCCAGTACTTC. It codes for CASSLGQETQYF.

V gene TRBV5-4 combines with J gene TRBJ2-7; weak D call: TRBD2 (5 bases). Germline loops: CDR1 SGHNT, CDR2 YYREEE (reference sequence). This CDR3 is built from 13 residues. The ends were cut back, 5 bases at V and 1 base at J, with 10 bases in the middle. CDR3 sequence (DNA): TGTGCCAGCAGGACTACAGCATCCTACGAGCAGTACTTC. It codes for CASRTTASYEQYF. Combining the CDR3 with reference TRBV5-4 and TRBJ2-7 gives the whole variable domain ETGVTQSPTHLIKTRGQQVTLRCSSQSGHNTVSWYQQALGQGPQFIFQYYREEENGRGNFPPRFSGLQFPNYSSELNVNALELDDSALYLCASRTTASYEQYFGPGTRLTVT.

The gene calls are TRBV3-1 (or the pseudogene TRBV3-2) and TRBJ2-4; tentative D call: TRBD1 (5 bases). CDR1 and CDR2 (germline): LGHDT, YNNKEL (reference sequence). Trimming removed 1 base at V and 10 bases at J, with 14 bases between. The CDR3 consists of 14 residues. The CDR3 reads CASSQGQGVGIQYF. CDR3 in DNA: TGTGCCAGCAGCCAAGGACAAGGGGTTGGAATTCAGTACTTC.

The rearrangement uses TRBV27 and TRBJ2-5, with 9 bases aligning to TRBD2. Germline trimming cut 5 bases from V and 6 bases from J; bases unmatched to any gene: 10. Germline V gene data show CDR1 as MNHEY and CDR2 as SMNVEV (reference sequence). The CDR3 runs to 15 residues. Here the CDR3 reads CASSTLAGVGKTQYF. The CDR3 DNA follows: TGTGCCAGCAGTACTTTAGCGGGGGTAGGAAAGACCCAGTACTTC.

V and J are TRBV2 and TRBJ2-5, with 10 bases that match TRBD1. This CDR3 contains 15 residues. Germline-derived CDR1 and CDR2 are SNHLY and FYNNEI. V was pared by 6 bases and J by 1 base, with 5 bases of the junction left unmatched. This CDR3 is CASRARTGGQETQYF. The DNA for the CDR3 is TGTGCCAGCAGGGCCCGGACAGGGGGCCAAGAGACCCAGTACTTC. Together with reference TRBV2 and TRBJ2-5, the CDR3 gives the full variable domain: EPEVTQTPSHQVTQMGQEVILRCVPISNHLYFYWYRQILGQKVEFLVSFYNNEISEKSEIFDDQFSVERPDGSNFTLKIRSTKLEDSAMYFCASRARTGGQETQYFGPGTRLLVL.

V gene TRBV18 combines with J gene TRBJ1-5; D may be TRBD1 (5 bases). The V gene lost 6 bases and the J gene lost 6 bases, with 18 bases spanning the gap. The CDR3 sequence is 15 residues long. Germline V gives CDR1 KGHSH, CDR2 LQKENI. The CDR3 reads CASSPERGESQPQHF. CDR3 in DNA: TGTGCCAGCTCGCCTGAAAGAGGGGAAAGTCAGCCCCAGCATTTT.

The chain links TRBV5-6 to TRBJ2-3, with 14 bases identical to TRBD2. The CDR3 runs to 16 residues. V lost 3 bases, J lost 5 bases, and 5 bases stayed unmatched. Germline V gives CDR1 SGHDT, CDR2 YYEEEE. The CDR3 DNA is TGTGCCAGCAGCTACAAGACTAGCGGGGGGGTAGATACGCAGTATTTT. This sequence encodes CASSYKTSGGVDTQYF.

The J gene is TRBJ2-2, the V gene TRBV30; TRBD2 might be the D (5 bases). The germline gives CDR1 GTSNPN, CDR2 SVGIG (reference sequence). Trimming removed 5 bases at V and 5 bases at J, with 12 bases between. The CDR3 has 13 residues. The CDR3 region has the DNA TGTGCCTGGGTTACCGCGGGTACCGGGGAGCTGTTTTTT. This encodes CAWVTAGTGELFF.